A single sample gave rise to the 27 T cell receptor beta chains below, sequenced in a study of regulatory T cells in long-lasting Graves disease. Time point noted: persistent/refractory GD, antithyroid drugs over 5 years with positive TRAb. RNA extracted from PBMCs served as the sequencing template. Arm-PCR of CDR3 regions with iRepertoire HTBI primers generated TCR beta libraries. TCRdb re-derived calls from the multiplex PCR reads in MiXCR, one entry per CDR3 protein. This sample has 310,000 or so distinct CDR3 sequences, with around 20% found just once. Sequenced material: peripheral blood mononuclear cells (PBMCs), taken when the disease was refractory, from a patient treated with antithyroid drugs. The receptors come from a female donor with Graves disease.

This clonotype appeared a few times. This chain joins TRBV10-3 and TRBJ2-6; possibly TRBD1 or TRBD2 for D (6 bases each). The CDR3 spans 18 residues. Between the trimmed V and J ends, which lost 5 bases and 0 bases, there was a span of 17 bases. Germline CDR1 ENHRY, CDR2 SYGVKD. CDR3 bases: TGTGCCATCAGTCTCCGACCGGGGGCAGACTCTGGGGCCAACGTCCTGACTTTC. It is translated as CAISLRPGADSGANVLTF.

At least ten counts were recorded for this clonotype. The rearrangement uses TRBV5-6 and TRBJ1-1, with D unclear. CDR3 length: 15 residues. CDR1 is SGHDT and CDR2 is YYEEEE in the germline V gene. V lost 4 bases and J lost 4, with 17 bases in between. The CDR3 nucleotides are TGTGCCAGCAGCCGGGTGTCGAGGATGGGCACTGAAGCTTTCTTT. Translation gives CASSRVSRMGTEAFF.

In its sample, this clonotype was seen many times. The rearrangement joins TRBV7-2 to TRBJ2-4; 9 nucleotides align to TRBD1. The CDR3 has 22 amino acids. The ends lost 5 bases at V and 0 bases at J; junction bases unmatched: 23. The germline V gene encodes CDR1 SGHTA and CDR2 FQGNSA. The CDR3 region is CASSTFPRGDRDESLAKNIQYF. The CDR3 nucleotides read TGTGCCAGCAGCACCTTCCCGAGGGGGGACAGGGACGAATCACTAGCCAAAAACATTCAGTACTTC.

This clonotype was observed many times. The V gene is TRBV6-1, the J gene TRBJ1-2; 8 positions match TRBD1. This CDR3 region has 15 residues. V shed 5 bases and J 4 bases; nucleotides not matched to a gene: 9. CDR1 is MNHNS, CDR2 SASEGT, per germline. The CDR3 sequence is CASSPQGASPYGYTF. In DNA, the CDR3 is TGTGCCAGCAGTCCCCAGGGGGCGAGTCCCTATGGCTACACCTTC.

This clonotype was detected only a few times. V and J are TRBV18 and TRBJ2-7, with 7 bases matching TRBD2. The trim removed 3 bases at V and 9 bases at J, leaving 11 bases unmatched. Germline CDR1 reads KGHSH; CDR2 reads LQKENI. The CDR3 runs to 14 residues. The CDR3 DNA reads TGTGCCAGCTCACCCCGGGCCTTTACGGGGGGGCAGTACTTC. Translated: CASSPRAFTGGQYF.

This clonotype was found a few times. The chain links TRBV5-1 to TRBJ1-4, with 7 bases aligning to TRBD1. CDR3 length: 15 residues. Germline CDR1 SGHRS, CDR2 YFSETQ. V gave up 4 bases and J gave up 8 bases; unmatched junction bases: 11. Here the CDR3 DNA reads TGCGCCAGCAGCCCAGGGACAGCGACTACGGAAAAACTGTTTTTT. It encodes CASSPGTATTEKLFF.

This chain uses TRBV9 with TRBJ1-1; TRBD1 is a possible D gene (5 bases). Looked up from germline, CDR1 is SGDLS and CDR2 is YYNGEE. Between the trimmed V and J ends, which lost 0 bases and 3 bases, there was a span of 12 bases. There are 15 residues in the CDR3. This CDR3 is CASSVAAQGDTEAFF. The CDR3 coding sequence is TGTGCCAGCAGCGTAGCCGCCCAGGGTGACACTGAAGCTTTCTTT.

This clonotype showed up just a few times. The chain is built from TRBV5-5 and TRBJ2-5; D is undetermined. CDR1 and CDR2 from the germline V gene are SGHKS and YYEKEE (reference sequence). This CDR3 comprises 14 residues. V lost 1 base, J lost 0 bases, and 7 bases lay in between. CDR3: CASSLQGYQETQYF. In DNA form, the CDR3 reads TGTGCCAGCAGCTTGCAAGGGTACCAAGAGACCCAGTACTTC.

The table lists this clonotype with many counts. The chain combines TRBV12-3 or TRBV12-4 with TRBJ1-2; D possibly corresponds to TRBD1 (5 bases). V was shortened by 6 bases and J by 8 bases, with 10 bases between the two germline ends. This CDR3 spans 11 amino acids. The CDR3 region is CASSPGLGYTF. The CDR3 DNA is TGTGCCAGCAGCCCAGGGTTGGGCTACACCTTC.

This clonotype was detected a few times. Germline and junction disagree at one end, which may indicate a read error. This chain links TRBV19 with TRBJ1-4; tentative D call: TRBD1 (6 bases). The V gene's germline CDR1 is LNHDA and CDR2 SQIVND (reference sequence). This CDR3 has 15 amino acids. The CDR3 here is CASSSSQGTSEKLFF. Written as DNA, the CDR3 is TGTGCCAGTAGTAGCTCCCAGGGGACTAGTGAAAAACTGTTTTTT.

This clonotype was seen a few times. The chain employs TRBV6-1 and TRBJ2-1, with D hard to call. Germline V CDR1 and CDR2: MNHNS, SASEGT. This CDR3 region has 14 residues. V was clipped by 6 bases and J by 9 bases, with 18 bases between them. The CDR3 is CASRQPGRLAEQFF. Here the CDR3 DNA reads TGTGCCAGCAGGCAACCGGGCCGCCTGGCTGAGCAGTTCTTC.

This chain links TRBV6-2 or TRBV6-3 with TRBJ2-2; unclear D gene. V shed 5 bases and J shed 4 bases, with 11 bases lying between them. The CDR3 runs 14 residues. Germline V lookup: CDR1 MNHEY, CDR2 SVGEGT. The CDR3 DNA reads as TGTGCCAGCAGTGAGCCCCAGTCCACCGGGGAGCTGTTTTTT. It encodes CASSEPQSTGELFF.

The chain joins TRBV3-1 to TRBJ2-7; 15 bases are shared with TRBD2. The V segment lost 4 bases and the J segment 4 bases; nucleotides outside the gene matches: 8. This CDR3 has 17 amino acids. CDR1 is LGHDT, CDR2 YNNKEL, per germline (reference sequence). DNA of the CDR3: TGTGCCAGCAGCCTTACACCCGGGACTAGCGGGAGGTACGAGCAGTACTTC. Its protein product is CASSLTPGTSGRYEQYF.

The chain is built from TRBV19 and TRBJ1-1; unclear D gene. The germline CDR1 and CDR2 sequences are LNHDA and SQIVND (reference sequence). V lost 8 bases and J lost 4, with 11 bases in between. The CDR3 is 12 residues long. The CDR3 sequence: CASRVKGTEAFF. As DNA, the CDR3 is TGTGCCAGTCGGGTTAAGGGCACTGAAGCTTTCTTT.

This clonotype was detected ten times or more. The J gene is TRBJ2-7, the V gene TRBV5-1, with D possibly TRBD1 on 6 matching bases. Germline CDR1 is SGHRS and CDR2 is YFSETQ. The CDR3 is 16 residues long. The V gene lost 0 bases and the J gene lost 6 bases, with 19 bases spanning the gap. The CDR3 protein is CASSLASGTGNIEQYF. The CDR3 region has the DNA TGCGCCAGCAGCTTGGCCAGCGGCACAGGGAATATCGAGCAGTACTTC.

The rearrangement uses TRBV4-1 and TRBJ1-6; 7 bases fit TRBD1. This CDR3 is 17 amino acids long. Germline assignment: CDR1 MGHRA and CDR2 YSYEKL. Losses at the gene ends were 4 bases for V and 7 bases for J; bases not matched to a gene: 13. In nucleotides, the CDR3 is TGCGCCAGCAGCCGCATACAGGGGTTGGGTCGAAATTCACCCCTCCACTTT. Its protein is CASSRIQGLGRNSPLHF.

This clonotype showed up many times. The germline gene is not matched at one end of the junction; a read error may be the cause. This chain connects TRBV12-3 or TRBV12-4 to TRBJ1-1, with no clear D. The CDR3 spans 13 residues. The CDR3 DNA reads as TGTGCCAGCAGTTTCGGGCAGAACTCTGAAGCTTTCTTT. This codes for CASSFGQNSEAFF.

This clonotype was observed many times. The rearrangement links TRBV9 to TRBJ1-6, with a tentative D call TRBD1 (5 bases). Germline CDR1 SGDLS, CDR2 YYNGEE. V lost 4 bases and J 4 bases, leaving 9 bases between the germline ends. CDR3 length: 14 residues. CDR3 coding DNA: TGTGCCAGCAGCCCTGCAGGGTATAATTCACCCCTCCACTTT. It specifies CASSPAGYNSPLHF. Full variable domain (outside the CDR3, taken from reference TRBV9 and TRBJ1-6): DSGVTQTPKHLITATGQRVTLRCSPRSGDLSVYWYQQSLDQGLQFLIQYYNGEERAKGNILERFSAQQFPDLHSELNLSSLELGDSALYFCASSPAGYNSPLHFGNGTRLTVT.

The J gene is TRBJ2-7, the V gene TRBV27, with 9 bases aligning to TRBD1. The CDR3 has 15 amino acids. Germline CDR1 MNHEY, CDR2 SMNVEV (reference sequence). Trimming took 6 bases from V and 5 from J; bases not matched to a gene: 11. CDR3 nucleotides: TGTGCCAGCAGCATCGCCGGGACAGGGTACCACGAGCAGTACTTC. Translation: CASSIAGTGYHEQYF.

Note on this clonotype: The junction shows a germline mismatch at one end, possibly a read error. V is TRBV20-1 and J is TRBJ2-5, with 10 positions matching TRBD2. Germline V lookup: CDR1 DFQATT, CDR2 SNEGSKA (reference sequence). The CDR3 loop spans 15 amino acids. Here the CDR3 DNA reads TGCAGTGCCCTGAGAGGACTAGCGGTCCAAGAGACCCGGTACTTC. Translated, it gives CSALRGLAVQETRYF.

The gene calls are TRBV4-1 and TRBJ1-1, with D uncertain. V was cut by 1 base and J by 8 bases, with 8 bases left in between. Germline V gene sequence: CDR1 MGHRA, CDR2 YSYEKL. The CDR3 length is 12 residues. CDR3 protein: CASSQVLREAFF. The CDR3 DNA is TGCGCCAGCAGCCAAGTACTCCGCGAAGCTTTCTTT.

The sample holds many counts of this clonotype. The chain uses TRBV2 and TRBJ2-7, with 7 bases identical to TRBD2. CDR1 and CDR2 from the germline V gene are SNHLY and FYNNEI. The junction had 2 bases not matched to a gene; V was cut back by 3 bases and J by 0 bases. This CDR3 has 14 amino acids. The DNA for the CDR3 is TGTGCCAGCAGTGATCGGACTAGCTCCTACGAGCAGTACTTC. Its protein product is CASSDRTSSYEQYF.

This clonotype has at least ten counts. The chain couples TRBV15 to TRBJ2-7, with TRBD1 matching over 7 bases. Germline V gene data show CDR1 as LNHNV and CDR2 as YYDKDF (reference sequence). This CDR3 region has 15 residues. After removal of 3 bases from V and 1 base from J, the junction contained 6 bases not matched to a gene. CDR3 sequence (DNA): TGTGCCACCAGCAGGGGAACAGGGGCATCCTACGAGCAGTACTTC. It is translated as CATSRGTGASYEQYF.

This clonotype appeared many times. The chain uses TRBV2 and TRBJ2-3; D remains ambiguous. The CDR3 is made up of 19 amino acids. CDR1 and CDR2 from the germline V gene are SNHLY and FYNNEI. Between the trimmed V and J ends, which lost 4 bases and 3 bases, there was a span of 26 bases. In DNA form, the CDR3 reads TGTGCCAGCAGTGTCTGGGGAAACTACCTATTAGCACGGACAGATACGCAGTATTTT. This sequence encodes CASSVWGNYLLARTDTQYF.

This chain links TRBV20-1 with TRBJ2-4; the D gene is possibly TRBD2 (7 bases). This CDR3 comprises 15 residues. CDR1 is DFQATT and CDR2 is SNEGSKA in the germline V gene (reference sequence). Trimming took off 3 bases at V and 7 bases at J, with 19 bases between the two ends. The CDR3 reads CSARGGPGTSNIQYF. As DNA, the CDR3 is TGCAGTGCTAGGGGGGGGCCCGGGACTTCCAACATTCAGTACTTC.

The chain links TRBV20-1 to TRBJ1-5, with 11 positions matching TRBD1. The CDR3 sequence is 18 residues long. The germline CDR1 and CDR2 sequences are DFQATT and SNEGSKA (reference sequence). V was clipped by 2 bases and J by 1 base; unmatched bases: 10. CDR3 nucleotide sequence: TGCAGTGCTAGAAGGAGGGACAGGGGGAGAGTGAGCAATCAGCCCCAGCATTTT. As protein: CSARRRDRGRVSNQPQHF.

Many counts were recorded for this clonotype. The chain links TRBV15 to TRBJ2-5, with 8 bases lining up with TRBD1. CDR1 LNHNV and CDR2 YYDKDF come from the germline V gene (reference sequence). Germline trimming cut 3 bases from V and 7 bases from J; bases unmatched to any gene: 7. The CDR3 is made up of 14 amino acids. The DNA for the CDR3 is TGTGCCACCAGCAGGAAGGACAGGGTGGGGACCCAGTACTTC. Translated, it gives CATSRKDRVGTQYF.